The text below deals with one TCR beta chain. What it recognizes is unknown. Trimming removed 0 bases at V and 4 bases at J, with 15 bases between. CDR1 and CDR2 from the germline V gene are MNHEY and SMNVEV (reference sequence). The CDR3 covers 16 residues. With a J-beta primer mix and a sample-barcoded 5' primer, a second PCR ran about 7 to 12 cycles. A minimum of 2.5 million CDR3-containing paired-end reads was obtained for each sample. TCRdb re-called the 5' RACE reads with MiXCR, one entry per CDR3 protein. In the table there are about 1,500,000 distinct CDR3 sequences, 35% to 45% of which are singletons. This specimen belongs to a study of blood T cells in healthy people across ages. Regarding the study as a whole: Unsorted PBMC material precluded a definitive naive versus antigen-experienced comparison. Estimates drawn from one million T cells were deemed to understate diversity.

Around 9.4 milliliters was the volume of peripheral blood drawn from each donor. The sequence was collected from a woman aged 18-29 years in good health. V and J are TRBV27 and TRBJ1-1; D unclear. The sample consisted of blood. In DNA form, the CDR3 reads TGTGCCAGCAGTTTATCGGCCCTCTCTAGAGTCACTGAAGCTTTCTTT. This sequence encodes CASSLSALSRVTEAFF.